The next 21 T cell receptor beta chains were all read from a single sample in a study of cytomegalovirus exposure and HLA in healthy donors. Primers for the PCR totalled 60 Vbeta and 13 Jbeta. TCRdb's copy holds only in-frame clones and misses some; the assay was immunoSEQ multiplex PCR. This table has 150,000 to 200,000 clones, about 78% appearing once. Material: PBMCs. These receptors all stem from a man in his sixties in good health and CMV-seronegative.

J is TRBJ1-1 and V is TRBV2, with 8 positions matching TRBD1. Losses at the gene ends were 6 bases for V and 4 bases for J; bases not matched to a gene: 7. CDR3 length equals 14 residues. Germline values: CDR1 SNHLY, CDR2 FYNNEI. This CDR3 reads CASRVNRGSTEAFF. The CDR3 coding sequence is TGTGCCAGCAGGGTTAACAGGGGGAGCACTGAAGCTTTCTTT.

The CDR3 DNA reads TGTGCCAGCATAGAACAGGGACCTTCCTACGAGCAGTACTTC. It specifies CASIEQGPSYEQYF. J is TRBJ2-7 and V is TRBV2; perhaps TRBD1 as D (6 bases). CDR1 and CDR2 (germline): SNHLY, FYNNEI. Trimming removed 7 bases at V and 1 base at J, with 14 bases between. The CDR3 sequence is 14 residues long.

This chain connects TRBV5-6 to TRBJ1-4; no definite D call. The germline V gene encodes CDR1 SGHDT and CDR2 YYEEEE. V lost 0 bases to trimming and J lost 4 bases, with 4 bases between them. The CDR3 contains 13 residues. As DNA, the CDR3 is TGTGCCAGCAGCTTGGGAGGTAATGAAAAACTGTTTTTT. It yields the protein CASSLGGNEKLFF.

This rearrangement joins TRBV6-1 to TRBJ2-2; maybe TRBD2 (6 bases). Germline assignment: CDR1 MNHNS and CDR2 SASEGT. The CDR3 has 13 residues. Trimming shortened V by 4 bases and J by 6 bases, and 9 bases separated the two germline ends. CDR3 loop: CASSAIAAGELFF. The DNA for the CDR3 is TGTGCCAGCAGTGCAATAGCGGCCGGGGAGCTGTTTTTT.

DNA for the CDR3: TGTGCCAGCAGCTTCGGTTACAATCAGCCCCAGCATTTT. Encoded protein: CASSFGYNQPQHF. This chain uses TRBV5-8 with TRBJ1-5, with unresolved D. V gave up 2 bases and J gave up 3 bases, with 6 bases separating them. The CDR3 consists of 13 residues. Germline V lookup: CDR1 SGHTS, CDR2 YDEGEE.

The V call is TRBV6-6, the J call TRBJ1-4; tentative D call: TRBD1 (6 bases). The CDR3 runs 15 residues. Germline V gives CDR1 MNHNY, CDR2 SVGAGI (reference sequence). V was cut by 2 bases and J by 7 bases, with 14 bases left in between. This chain's CDR3 is CASSYEGGRGEKLFF. Here the CDR3 DNA reads TGTGCCAGCAGTTACGAGGGGGGGCGCGGTGAAAAACTGTTTTTT.

This rearrangement joins TRBV6-5 to TRBJ2-1; no clear D. The CDR3 loop spans 11 amino acids. Germline V gene sequence: CDR1 MNHEY, CDR2 SVGAGI. Trimming stripped 0 bases from V and 10 bases from J, with 4 bases between. CDR3 sequence: CASSYSQEQFF. CDR3 in DNA: TGTGCCAGCAGTTACTCGCAGGAGCAGTTCTTC.

The chain combines TRBV29-1 with TRBJ1-2; 11 bases are a match to TRBD1. Looked up from germline, CDR1 is SQVTM and CDR2 is ANQGSEA. The CDR3 is made up of 14 amino acids. The V and J ends lost 1 base and 8 bases, in that order; junction bases with no gene match: 6. CDR3: CSVEGGTGGRGYTF. The CDR3 DNA reads as TGCAGCGTTGAAGGAGGGACAGGGGGGAGAGGCTACACCTTC.

As regards this clone: A junction end diverges from the germline sequence, so it may reflect a read error. V gene TRBV7-7 combines with J gene TRBJ1-1; D is unresolved. Looked up from germline, CDR1 is SSHAT and CDR2 is FNYEAQ (reference sequence). The CDR3 contains 13 residues. As DNA, the CDR3 is TGTGCTAGCAGCTTACGAGCTAACACTGAAGCTTTCTTT. Translation: CASSLRANTEAFF.

The chain links TRBV5-1 to TRBJ1-5; D possibly corresponds to TRBD1 (5 bases). V was pared by 3 bases and J by 0 bases, with 10 bases between. Germline V gene sequence: CDR1 SGHRS, CDR2 YFSETQ. The CDR3 has 15 residues. CDR3 sequence (DNA): TGCGCCAGCAGCTCCGGGGGATCTAGCAATCAGCCCCAGCATTTT. Protein: CASSSGGSSNQPQHF.

The chain employs TRBV28 and TRBJ1-2; 7 bases map to TRBD1. CDR1 and CDR2 from the germline V gene are MDHEN and SYDVKM. There are 14 residues in the CDR3. Trimming at V came to 10 bases and at J to 4 bases, leaving 12 bases not matched to a gene. CDR3 sequence reads: CATEATGAGYGYTF. CDR3 nucleotides: TGTGCCACCGAAGCAACAGGGGCGGGCTATGGCTACACCTTC.

The V gene is TRBV5-1, the J gene TRBJ1-4, with 10 nucleotides matching TRBD1. V dropped 0 bases and J dropped 0; count of bases not matched to a gene: 14. Germline loops: CDR1 SGHRS, CDR2 YFSETQ. This CDR3 comprises 21 residues. CDR3 amino acids: CASSLALPTGGLPATNEKLFF. The CDR3 DNA reads as TGCGCCAGCAGCTTGGCCCTGCCGACAGGGGGCCTTCCTGCAACTAATGAAAAACTGTTTTTT.

The rearrangement joins TRBV5-1 to TRBJ1-4; 8 bases map to TRBD1. CDR1 and CDR2 from the germline V gene are SGHRS and YFSETQ. There are 16 residues in the CDR3. V was pared by 3 bases and J by 6 bases, with 10 bases of the junction left unmatched. The CDR3 nucleotides read TGCGCCAGCAGCTCGGGGAGGACAGGGTCGTATGAAAAACTGTTTTTT. Amino acid sequence: CASSSGRTGSYEKLFF.

The chain recombines TRBV6-1 with TRBJ2-7, with D possibly matching TRBD2 (5 bases). V gave up 7 bases and J gave up 1 base, with 14 bases separating them. The CDR3 contains 14 residues. CDR1 and CDR2 from the germline V gene are MNHNS and SASEGT. CDR3 sequence (DNA): TGTGCCAGCAAGTACCTAGCAGATTCCTACGAGCAGTACTTC. Its protein is CASKYLADSYEQYF.

This sequence joins TRBV28 and TRBJ1-2; D gene uncertain. Germline values: CDR1 MDHEN, CDR2 SYDVKM. Trimming removed 5 bases at V and 7 bases at J, with 8 bases between. There are 11 residues in the CDR3. In nucleotides, the CDR3 is TGTGCCAGCAGTAGTAACAGTGGCTACACCTTC. This translates into CASSSNSGYTF.

V is TRBV7-2 and J is TRBJ2-1; possibly TRBD2 for D (5 bases). V dropped 6 bases and J dropped 7 bases, with 16 bases sitting between them. This CDR3 region has 14 residues. In germline, CDR1 is SGHTA, CDR2 FQGNSA. CDR3 nucleotides: TGTGCCAGCAGTCAAGACTATACGCCTAATGAGCAGTTCTTC. Protein product: CASSQDYTPNEQFF.

This chain links TRBV30 with TRBJ2-3; 8 positions agree with TRBD2. Trimming at V came to 3 bases and at J to 1 base, leaving 9 bases not matched to a gene. CDR3 size: 16 residues. Germline-derived CDR1 and CDR2 are GTSNPN and SVGIG (reference sequence). CDR3: CAWSPKGREGTDTQYF. CDR3 coding DNA: TGTGCCTGGAGCCCAAAAGGGCGGGAGGGCACAGATACGCAGTATTTT.

J is TRBJ2-3 and V is TRBV5-1; 8 nucleotides line up with TRBD1. The J segment lost 6 bases and the V segment lost 4 bases, leaving 10 bases of the junction unmatched. Germline CDR1 is SGHRS and CDR2 is YFSETQ. The CDR3 length is 15 residues. In nucleotides, the CDR3 is TGCGCCAGCAGCCCGACGACAGGGGCGCTCGATACGCAGTATTTT. As protein: CASSPTTGALDTQYF.

The chain has TRBV9 and TRBJ2-3; TRBD1 might be the D (5 bases). This CDR3 has 16 amino acids. Trimming took 2 bases from V and 0 from J, leaving 13 bases between them. Looked up from germline, CDR1 is SGDLS and CDR2 is YYNGEE. CDR3 loop: CASSVRRQSSTDTQYF. The CDR3, as DNA: TGTGCCAGCAGCGTCAGGCGACAGTCTAGCACAGATACGCAGTATTTT.

The chain couples TRBV30 to TRBJ1-3; 8 positions agree with TRBD1. This CDR3 contains 16 residues. V gave up 3 bases and J gave up 4 bases; unmatched junction bases: 11. Per the germline V gene, CDR1 is GTSNPN and CDR2 is SVGIG (reference sequence). CDR3 sequence (DNA): TGTGCCTGGAGCTCCGGGACAGGTAACGCCGGAAACACCATATATTTT. It specifies CAWSSGTGNAGNTIYF.

The CDR3 here is CASSPRGDGQRLHTEAFF. In nucleotides, the CDR3 is TGCGCCAGCAGCCCGAGAGGCGACGGACAGAGACTCCACACTGAAGCTTTCTTT. This rearrangement joins TRBV5-1 to TRBJ1-1, with a possible D match to TRBD1 (6 bases). Germline values: CDR1 SGHRS, CDR2 YFSETQ. V lost 4 bases and J lost 3, with 25 bases in between. The CDR3 loop spans 18 amino acids. Full variable domain (rest looked up from reference TRBV5-1 and TRBJ1-1): KAGVTQTPRYLIKTRGQQVTLSCSPISGHRSVSWYQQTPGQGLQFLFEYFSETQRNKGNFPGRFSGRQFSNSRSEMNVSTLELGDSALYLCASSPRGDGQRLHTEAFFGQGTRLTVV.